This T cell receptor (beta chain) was sequenced during a study of CD8+ T cells in alopecia areata. The CDR3 is 14 amino acids. Trimming removed 3 bases at V and 6 bases at J, with 14 bases between. Germline loops: CDR1 MNHEY, CDR2 SMNVEV (reference sequence). Indicated treatment: oral pan-JAK inhibitor, 5-10 mg twice daily. RNA, once extracted, was reverse transcribed into cDNA for use as the sequencing template. The method was immunoSEQ multiplex PCR; TCRdb's version includes in-frame clones alone and lacks a portion of them. This table holds 150,000 to 200,000 clones, 58% found once. The source is a human donor with alopecia areata. The sequenced sample was CD4+ T cells sorted from blood, obtained at week 24, from a patient treated with tofacitinib. V usage is TRBV27 and J usage is TRBJ1-2; D is unresolved. As DNA, the CDR3 is TGTGCCAGCAGTTTGAGGGCCGCAGGAGATGGCTACACCTTC. As protein: CASSLRAAGDGYTF.